These 24 T cell receptor beta chains originate from one sample sequenced in a study of metastatic and nonmetastatic thyroid tumors. Treatment of any kind had been given to no patient before thyroid surgery. Using MiXCR, TCRdb re-called clones from the PCR reads. Of over 20,000 clones listed, around 28% were seen once; the top ten hold 15% to 25%. Sample: blood. The receptors shown here come from a female donor with papillary thyroid cancer or a benign thyroid nodule (not recorded which). Some clones in this sample may be carry-over from other donors' samples.

Judged by abundance, this clone is medium-sized. The CDR3 sequence: CSASVPGARDEQYF. CDR3 bases: TGCAGTGCGAGCGTCCCAGGGGCCAGGGACGAGCAGTACTTC. The chain links TRBV20-1 to TRBJ2-7, with a weak D call TRBD1 (6 bases). Germline V gives CDR1 DFQATT, CDR2 SNEGSKA (reference sequence). V was pared by 6 bases and J by 5 bases, with 20 bases between. There are 14 residues in the CDR3.

This clone was detected many times. This may come from a read error, since a much larger clone is one base off. The genes are TRBV5-6 and TRBJ1-1; TRBD1 matches 7 bases. This CDR3 spans 15 amino acids. Germline loops: CDR1 SGHDT, CDR2 YYEEEE. The ends lost 2 bases at V and 6 bases at J; junction bases unmatched: 10. The CDR3 coding sequence is TGTGCCAGCAGCTTTCTGGACAGGAGGGTCGCTGAAGCTTTCTTT. Translated, it gives CASSFLDRRVAEAFF.

This clone was seen many times. The rearrangement uses TRBV12-3 or TRBV12-4 and TRBJ2-2; D is undetermined. V gave up 6 bases and J gave up 7 bases, with 15 bases separating them. The CDR3 sequence is 14 residues long. For the CDR3, the DNA is TGTGCCAGCAGGATCCGGGCCTTTGACGGGGAGCTGTTTTTT. Its protein is CASRIRAFDGELFF.

This clone was seen repeatedly, ten times or more. The J gene is TRBJ1-4, the V gene TRBV25-1; D is possibly TRBD1 (6 bases). This CDR3 spans 15 amino acids. Between the trimmed V and J ends, which lost 2 bases and 0 bases, there was a span of 7 bases. Germline CDR1 reads MGHDK; CDR2 reads SYGVNS. The CDR3 protein is CASSEGTSTNEKLFF. The CDR3 nucleotides are TGTGCCAGCAGTGAAGGGACATCAACTAATGAAAAACTGTTTTTT.

By share, this clone ranks as medium-sized. This rearrangement joins TRBV20-1 to TRBJ2-1, with TRBD2 identical over 10 bases. The germline V gene has CDR1 DFQATT and CDR2 SNEGSKA (reference sequence). This CDR3 contains 14 residues. The CDR3 protein is CSGTSSGSPYEQFF. CDR3 DNA sequence: TGCAGCGGGACCTCTAGCGGGAGCCCCTATGAGCAGTTCTTC.

This clone was detected many times. The genes are TRBV12-3 or TRBV12-4 and TRBJ2-1, with 12 bases fitting TRBD2. Germline trimming cut 7 bases from V and 9 bases from J; bases unmatched to any gene: 10. The CDR3 spans 15 residues. The CDR3 protein is CASTPASGGASEQFF. CDR3 DNA sequence: TGTGCCAGCACACCCGCTAGCGGGGGGGCCTCTGAGCAGTTCTTC.

This clone showed up many times. The chain links TRBV10-1 to TRBJ2-7; TRBD1 matches 8 bases. Germline trimming cut 6 bases from V and 7 bases from J; bases unmatched to any gene: 14. CDR1 is WNHNN, CDR2 SYGVQD, per germline (reference sequence). This CDR3 region has 15 residues. This CDR3 reads CASSASQGASGEQYF. The DNA of the CDR3 is TGCGCCAGCAGCGCCTCGCAGGGGGCATCTGGAGAGCAGTACTTC.

CDR3 amino acids: CASRGISGNTIYF. CDR3 bases: TGTGCCAGCAGAGGAATCTCTGGAAACACCATATATTTT. This chain connects TRBV6-1 to TRBJ1-3; D unclear. This CDR3 has 13 residues. Germline CDR1 MNHNS, CDR2 SASEGT. V was shortened by 6 bases and J by 0 bases, with 6 bases between the two germline ends.

Ten or more counts support this clone. This chain uses TRBV6-5 with TRBJ1-2; D remains ambiguous. Germline CDR1 and CDR2: MNHEY and SVGAGI. Trimming stripped 2 bases from V and 1 base from J, with 5 bases between. CDR3 length equals 13 residues. The CDR3 DNA reads TGTGCCAGCAGTTACGGTCGTAACTATGGCTACACCTTC. Residues: CASSYGRNYGYTF.

This clone was seen once. This chain links TRBV4-1 with TRBJ2-7; possible D gene TRBD2, 6 bases. Per the germline V gene, CDR1 is MGHRA and CDR2 is YSYEKL. The CDR3 runs to 15 residues. The V end lost 0 bases, the J end lost 4 bases, and 13 bases lay between the germline ends. CDR3 in amino acids: CASSQEGAGTYEQYF. CDR3 DNA sequence: TGCGCCAGCAGCCAAGAAGGCGCGGGGACGTACGAGCAGTACTTC.

A word on this clone: At one of its ends the junction is not consistent with the germline gene, which may arise from a read error. The CDR3 DNA is TGTGACAGTATGCCCCCTCGGGGCGAGCAGAACACTGATGCTTTCTTT. Translating gives CDSMPPRGEQNTDAFF. The chain joins TRBV19 to TRBJ1-1; a weak D match, TRBD1 (5 bases). Per germline, CDR1 LNHDA and CDR2 SQIVND (reference sequence). The CDR3 has 16 amino acids. The full variable domain, its missing parts supplied by reference TRBV19 and TRBJ1-1, is DGGITQSPKYLFRKEGQNVTLSCEQNLNHDAMYWYRQDPGQGLRLIYYSQIVNDFQKGDIAEGYSVSREKKESFPLTVTSAQKNPTAFYLCDSMPPRGEQNTDAFFGQGTRLTVV.

This clone is classed as medium-sized (0.01 to 0.1%). V is TRBV6-1 and J is TRBJ2-2, with 8 bases that match TRBD1. The V segment lost 5 bases and the J segment 5 bases; nucleotides outside the gene matches: 4. Germline lookup yields CDR1 MNHNS and CDR2 SASEGT. The CDR3 is made up of 14 amino acids. This chain's CDR3 is CASSQGAGTGELFF. CDR3 nucleotide sequence: TGTGCCAGCAGTCAGGGGGCCGGGACCGGGGAGCTGTTTTTT.

This clone was detected many times. The V call is TRBV10-3, the J call TRBJ2-4; a possible D gene is TRBD1 (5 bases). Germline values: CDR1 ENHRY, CDR2 SYGVKD. V lost 0 bases, J lost 8 bases, and 17 bases lay in between. The CDR3 is made up of 16 amino acids. The DNA for the CDR3 is TGTGCCATCAGTGAGTCAGGCGGCAGGGCTTGGGACATTCAGTACTTC. Translation: CAISESGGRAWDIQYF.

Concerning this clone itself: The germline gene is not matched at one end of the junction; a read error may be the cause. The chain joins TRBV15 to TRBJ2-7; D possibly uses TRBD1 or TRBD2 (6 bases each). The CDR3 has 13 residues. Germline-derived CDR1 and CDR2 are LNHNV and YYDKDF (reference sequence). DNA of the CDR3: TGTGCCACCAGCAGTAGGGGGGCCTATGAGCAGTACTTC. Protein product: CATSSRGAYEQYF.

This clone is deemed medium-sized. J is TRBJ1-6 and V is TRBV20-1; TRBD1 is a possible D gene (6 bases). This CDR3 is 16 amino acids long. V dropped 5 bases and J dropped 2 bases, with 16 bases sitting between them. CDR1 and CDR2 (germline): DFQATT, SNEGSKA (reference sequence). CDR3 sequence (DNA): TGCAGTGCTGCGGAGGGGGGCAGGGCCTATAATTCACCCCTCCACTTT. Translated, it gives CSAAEGGRAYNSPLHF.

This clone has only a few counts. One junction end disagrees with the germline gene, perhaps due to a read error. This sequence joins TRBV27 and TRBJ2-7; perhaps TRBD2 as D (6 bases). The CDR3 is 16 amino acids. The germline gives CDR1 MNHEY, CDR2 SMNVEV (reference sequence). In DNA form, the CDR3 reads TGTGCCATCAGTTCTCCGCTGGAGGGCCTCGTCTACGAGCAGTACTTC. This codes for CAISSPLEGLVYEQYF.

The gene calls are TRBV4-1 and TRBJ1-5; 9 bases match TRBD1. V dropped 0 bases and J dropped 6; count of bases not matched to a gene: 6. Germline CDR1 MGHRA, CDR2 YSYEKL. The length of the CDR3 is 16 residues. CDR3 coding DNA: TGCGCCAGCAGCCAAGATCGGGACAGGGTATTTCAGCCCCAGCATTTT. It encodes CASSQDRDRVFQPQHF.

Judged by abundance, this clone is large. The J gene is TRBJ2-7, the V gene TRBV20-1, with D possibly being TRBD2 (6 bases). Germline CDR1 is DFQATT and CDR2 is SNEGSKA (reference sequence). The CDR3 loop spans 13 amino acids. Trimming cost V 3 bases and J 5 bases, with 14 bases left between them. CDR3 region: CSASELTGDEQYF. The CDR3 region has the DNA TGCAGTGCTAGTGAGTTGACGGGAGACGAGCAGTACTTC.

This clone has at least ten counts. This chain joins TRBV28 and TRBJ2-7, with D possibly being TRBD1 (5 bases). V lost 7 bases and J 0 bases, leaving 13 bases between the germline ends. This CDR3 comprises 14 residues. Looked up from germline, CDR1 is MDHEN and CDR2 is SYDVKM. As DNA, the CDR3 is TGTGCCAGCAATTTCCAGGGTGGCTCCTACGAGCAGTACTTC. Translated, it gives CASNFQGGSYEQYF.

By frequency in the sample, this clone is large. The V gene is TRBV28, the J gene TRBJ1-4, with a weak D call TRBD1 (5 bases). V dropped 0 bases and J dropped 3 bases, with 8 bases sitting between them. The length of the CDR3 is 15 residues. CDR1 MDHEN and CDR2 SYDVKM come from the germline V gene. The CDR3 region is CASSLWSGSNEKLFF. The CDR3 bases are TGTGCCAGCAGTTTATGGTCAGGGTCTAATGAAAAACTGTTTTTT.

The sample holds many counts of this clone. The CDR3 DNA sequence: TGTGCCAGCAGCTTGGGGTGGGGGCAAGGAGATACGCAGTATTTT. Encoded protein: CASSLGWGQGDTQYF. This chain links TRBV5-5 with TRBJ2-3; D perhaps matches TRBD1 (6 bases). Trimming shortened V by 0 bases and J by 5 bases, and 13 bases separated the two germline ends. Germline CDR1 reads SGHKS; CDR2 reads YYEKEE (reference sequence). CDR3 length equals 15 residues. The full variable domain, completed using reference TRBV5-5 and TRBJ2-3, is DAGVTQSPTHLIKTRGQQVTLRCSPISGHKSVSWYQQVLGQGPQFIFQYYEKEERGRGNFPDRFSARQFPNYSSELNVNALLLGDSALYLCASSLGWGQGDTQYFGPGTRLTVL.

By frequency in the sample, this clone is medium-sized. The J gene is TRBJ1-5, the V gene TRBV7-8, with unresolved D. V lost 5 bases and J 0 bases, leaving 5 bases between the germline ends. This CDR3 has 13 residues. Germline assignment: CDR1 SGHVS and CDR2 FQNEAQ. In DNA, the CDR3 is TGTGCCAGCAGCCTCAATAGCAATCAGCCCCAGCATTTT. It encodes CASSLNSNQPQHF.

The gene calls are TRBV3-1 and TRBJ2-7, with 9 bases fitting TRBD2. J was trimmed by 0 bases and V by 4 bases; bases with no gene match: 10. This CDR3 is 17 amino acids long. CDR1 is LGHDT and CDR2 is YNNKEL in the germline V gene (reference sequence). For the CDR3, the DNA is TGTGCCAGCAGCCCCCGTTTTAGCGGGAGAGTCTCCTACGAGCAGTACTTC. Its protein is CASSPRFSGRVSYEQYF.

As concerns this clone: Mismatch with germline at one junction end may stem from a read error. This chain connects TRBV20-1 to TRBJ1-2; D perhaps matches TRBD1 (5 bases). CDR3 size: 11 residues. CDR1 is DFQATT and CDR2 is SNEGSKA in the germline V gene (reference sequence). CDR3 sequence reads: CSPERGCGYSF. The CDR3 DNA sequence: TGCAGTCCGGAGAGGGGATGTGGCTACTCCTTC.